These 2 T cell receptor beta chains came from one sample sequenced in a study of CD8+ T cells in alopecia areata. As the sequencing template, cDNA was produced by extracting RNA and reverse transcribing it. Clones were sequenced by immunoSEQ multiplex PCR, and TCRdb holds only the in-frame ones, with some missing. The data show about 140,000 clones, around three fifths seen once. Here the sequenced sample was CD4+ T cells sorted from blood, taken at week 0. The receptors come from a human donor with alopecia areata.

This clone was seen more than once but under ten times. The chain couples TRBV29-1 to TRBJ1-1, with D unresolved. In germline, CDR1 is SQVTM, CDR2 ANQGSEA. This CDR3 has 13 residues. V dropped 4 bases and J dropped 5 bases, with 14 bases sitting between them. CDR3 residues: CSVVGSMVTEAFF. The DNA of the CDR3 is TGCAGCGTTGTTGGTTCTATGGTGACTGAAGCTTTCTTT.

This sequence joins TRBV4-3 and TRBJ2-3; D is possibly TRBD1 (5 bases). Germline CDR1 and CDR2: LGHNA and YSLEER. The CDR3 is 15 residues long. V was pared by 0 bases and J by 0 bases, with 7 bases between. The DNA for the CDR3 is TGCGCCAGCAGCCAAGAACGACAGAGCACAGATACGCAGTATTTT. It codes for CASSQERQSTDTQYF.